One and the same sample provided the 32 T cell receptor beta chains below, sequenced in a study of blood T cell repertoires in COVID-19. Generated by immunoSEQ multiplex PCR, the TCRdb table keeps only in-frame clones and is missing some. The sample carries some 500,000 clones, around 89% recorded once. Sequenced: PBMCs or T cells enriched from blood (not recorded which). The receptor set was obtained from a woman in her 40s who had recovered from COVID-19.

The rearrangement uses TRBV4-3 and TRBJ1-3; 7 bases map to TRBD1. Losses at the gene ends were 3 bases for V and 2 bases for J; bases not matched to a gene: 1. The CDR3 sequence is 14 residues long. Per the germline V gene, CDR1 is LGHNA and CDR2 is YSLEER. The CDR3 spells CASSHRGAGNTIYF. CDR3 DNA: TGCGCCAGCAGCCACAGGGGGGCTGGAAACACCATATATTTT.

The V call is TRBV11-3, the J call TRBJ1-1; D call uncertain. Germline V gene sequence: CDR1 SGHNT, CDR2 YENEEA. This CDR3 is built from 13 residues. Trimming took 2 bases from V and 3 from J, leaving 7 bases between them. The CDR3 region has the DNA TGTGCCAGCAGCTTACGGAGGGACACTGAAGCTTTCTTT. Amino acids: CASSLRRDTEAFF.

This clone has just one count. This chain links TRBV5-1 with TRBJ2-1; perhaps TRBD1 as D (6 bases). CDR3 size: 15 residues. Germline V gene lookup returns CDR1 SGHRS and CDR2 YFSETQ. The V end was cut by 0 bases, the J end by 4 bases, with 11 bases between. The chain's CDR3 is CASSLGDTSYNEQFF. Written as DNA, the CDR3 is TGCGCCAGCAGCTTGGGGGACACTAGTTACAATGAGCAGTTCTTC. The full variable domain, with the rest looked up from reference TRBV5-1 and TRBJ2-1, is KAGVTQTPRYLIKTRGQQVTLSCSPISGHRSVSWYQQTPGQGLQFLFEYFSETQRNKGNFPGRFSGRQFSNSRSEMNVSTLELGDSALYLCASSLGDTSYNEQFFGPGTRLTVL.

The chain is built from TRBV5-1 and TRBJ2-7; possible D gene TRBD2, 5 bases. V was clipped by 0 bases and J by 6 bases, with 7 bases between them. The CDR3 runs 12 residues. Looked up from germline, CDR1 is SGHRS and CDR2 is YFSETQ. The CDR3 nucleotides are TGCGCCAGCAGCTTGGCAGGAGGCGAGCAGTACTTC. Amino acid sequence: CASSLAGGEQYF.

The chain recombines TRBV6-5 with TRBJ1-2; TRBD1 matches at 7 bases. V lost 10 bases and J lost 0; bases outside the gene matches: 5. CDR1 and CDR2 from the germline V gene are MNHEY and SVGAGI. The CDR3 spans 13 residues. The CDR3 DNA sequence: TGTGCCAACTACAGGGGCTCTAACTATGGCTACACCTTC. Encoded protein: CANYRGSNYGYTF.

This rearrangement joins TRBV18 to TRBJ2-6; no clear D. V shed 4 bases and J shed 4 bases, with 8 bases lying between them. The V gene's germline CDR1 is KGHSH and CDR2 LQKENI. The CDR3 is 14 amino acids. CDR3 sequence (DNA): TGTGCCAGCTCACGGTCTGAGGGGGCCAACGTCCTGACTTTC. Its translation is CASSRSEGANVLTF.

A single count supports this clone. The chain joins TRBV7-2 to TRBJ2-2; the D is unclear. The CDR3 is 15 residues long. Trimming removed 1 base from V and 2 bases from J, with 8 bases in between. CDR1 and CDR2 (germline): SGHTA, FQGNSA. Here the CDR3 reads CASSLEETNTGELFF. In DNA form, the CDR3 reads TGTGCCAGCAGCTTAGAAGAAACTAACACCGGGGAGCTGTTTTTT.

CDR3 DNA: TGTGCCAGCAGTTCAGACAGCTCCTCAAATCAGCCCCAGCATTTT. As protein: CASSSDSSSNQPQHF. The chain carries TRBV3-1 (or the pseudogene TRBV3-2) and TRBJ1-5, with D maybe TRBD1 (5 bases). This CDR3 spans 15 amino acids. Germline lookup yields CDR1 LGHDT and CDR2 YNNKEL (reference sequence). V lost 6 bases to trimming and J lost 4 bases, with 16 bases between them.

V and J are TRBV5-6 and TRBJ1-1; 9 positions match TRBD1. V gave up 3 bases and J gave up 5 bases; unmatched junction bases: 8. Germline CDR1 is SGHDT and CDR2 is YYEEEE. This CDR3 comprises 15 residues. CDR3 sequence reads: CASSSYRQGGTEAFF. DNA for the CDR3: TGTGCCAGCAGCTCCTATAGACAGGGGGGAACTGAAGCTTTCTTT.

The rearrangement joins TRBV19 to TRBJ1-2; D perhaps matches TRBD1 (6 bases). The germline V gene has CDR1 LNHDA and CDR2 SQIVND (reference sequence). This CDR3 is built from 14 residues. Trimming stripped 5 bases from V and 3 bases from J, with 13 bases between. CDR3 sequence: CASSVNRAHYGYTF. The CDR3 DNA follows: TGTGCCAGTAGTGTCAACAGGGCGCACTATGGCTACACCTTC.

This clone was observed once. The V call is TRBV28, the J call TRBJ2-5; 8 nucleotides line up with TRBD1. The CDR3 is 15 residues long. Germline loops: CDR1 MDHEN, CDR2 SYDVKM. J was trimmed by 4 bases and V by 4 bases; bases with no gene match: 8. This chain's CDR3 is CASSSTGAVGETQYF. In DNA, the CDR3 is TGTGCCAGCAGTTCGACAGGGGCGGTGGGAGAGACCCAGTACTTC.

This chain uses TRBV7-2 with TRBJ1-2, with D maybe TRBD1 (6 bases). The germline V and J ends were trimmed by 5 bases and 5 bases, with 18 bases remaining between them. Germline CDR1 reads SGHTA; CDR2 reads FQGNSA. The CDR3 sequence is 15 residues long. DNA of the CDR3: TGTGCCAGCAGCCTGGAGGGGGGGAGATATTATGGCTACACCTTC. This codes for CASSLEGGRYYGYTF.

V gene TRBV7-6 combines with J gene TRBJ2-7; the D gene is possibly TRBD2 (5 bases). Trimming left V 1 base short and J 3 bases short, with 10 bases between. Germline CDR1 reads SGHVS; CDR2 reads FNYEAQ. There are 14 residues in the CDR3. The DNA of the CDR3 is TGTGCCAGCAGCTTAGACGGGGAGAGCTACGAGCAGTACTTC. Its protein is CASSLDGESYEQYF.

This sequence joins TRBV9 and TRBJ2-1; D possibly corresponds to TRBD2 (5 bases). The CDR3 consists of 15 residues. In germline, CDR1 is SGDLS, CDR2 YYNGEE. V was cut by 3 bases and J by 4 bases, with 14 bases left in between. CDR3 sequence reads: CASSAGVTGYNEQFF. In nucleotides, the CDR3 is TGTGCCAGCAGCGCCGGGGTTACGGGATACAATGAGCAGTTCTTC. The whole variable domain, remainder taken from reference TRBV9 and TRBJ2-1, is DSGVTQTPKHLITATGQRVTLRCSPRSGDLSVYWYQQSLDQGLQFLIQYYNGEERAKGNILERFSAQQFPDLHSELNLSSLELGDSALYFCASSAGVTGYNEQFFGPGTRLTVL.

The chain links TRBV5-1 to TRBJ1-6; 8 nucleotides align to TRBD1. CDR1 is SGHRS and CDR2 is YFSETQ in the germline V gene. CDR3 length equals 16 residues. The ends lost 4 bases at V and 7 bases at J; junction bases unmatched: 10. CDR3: CASSAAEGQGNSPLHF. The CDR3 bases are TGCGCCAGCAGCGCGGCCGAAGGACAGGGAAATTCACCCCTCCACTTT.

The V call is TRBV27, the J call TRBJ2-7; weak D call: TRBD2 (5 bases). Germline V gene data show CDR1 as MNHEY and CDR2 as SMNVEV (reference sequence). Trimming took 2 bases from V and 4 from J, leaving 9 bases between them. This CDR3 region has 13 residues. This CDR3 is CASSLREWYEQYF. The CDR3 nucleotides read TGTGCCAGCAGTTTACGGGAATGGTACGAGCAGTACTTC.

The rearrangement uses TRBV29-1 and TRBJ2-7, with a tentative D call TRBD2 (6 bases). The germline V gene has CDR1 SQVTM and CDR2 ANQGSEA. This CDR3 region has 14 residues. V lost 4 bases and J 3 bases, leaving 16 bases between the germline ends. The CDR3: CSVASEGLDYEQYF. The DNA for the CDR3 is TGCAGCGTTGCCTCCGAGGGACTGGACTACGAGCAGTACTTC.

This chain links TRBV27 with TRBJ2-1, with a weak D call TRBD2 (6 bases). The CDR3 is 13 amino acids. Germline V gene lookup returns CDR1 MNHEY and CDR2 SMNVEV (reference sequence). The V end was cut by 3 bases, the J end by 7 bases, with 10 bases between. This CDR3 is CASSFARENEQFF. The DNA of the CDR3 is TGTGCCAGCAGTTTTGCTCGGGAGAATGAGCAGTTCTTC.

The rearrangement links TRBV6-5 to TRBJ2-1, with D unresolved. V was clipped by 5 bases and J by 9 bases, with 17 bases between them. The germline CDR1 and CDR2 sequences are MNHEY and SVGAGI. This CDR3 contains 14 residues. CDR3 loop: CASSPGAGNTEQFF. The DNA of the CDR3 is TGTGCCAGCAGTCCGGGTGCTGGAAACACTGAGCAGTTCTTC.

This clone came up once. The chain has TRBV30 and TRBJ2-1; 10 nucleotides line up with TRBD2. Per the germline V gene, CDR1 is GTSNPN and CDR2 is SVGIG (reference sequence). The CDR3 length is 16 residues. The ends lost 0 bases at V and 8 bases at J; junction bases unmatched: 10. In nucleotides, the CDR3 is TGTGCCTGGAGTGTACGATTAAGCGGGAGGGCCTATGAGCAGTTCTTC. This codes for CAWSVRLSGRAYEQFF.

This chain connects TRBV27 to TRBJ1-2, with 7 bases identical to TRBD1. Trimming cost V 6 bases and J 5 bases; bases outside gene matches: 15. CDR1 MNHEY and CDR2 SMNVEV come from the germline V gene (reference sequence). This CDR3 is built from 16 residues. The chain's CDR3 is CASSRDRRTLPYGYTF. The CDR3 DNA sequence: TGTGCCAGCAGCAGGGACAGAAGAACACTACCTTATGGCTACACCTTC.

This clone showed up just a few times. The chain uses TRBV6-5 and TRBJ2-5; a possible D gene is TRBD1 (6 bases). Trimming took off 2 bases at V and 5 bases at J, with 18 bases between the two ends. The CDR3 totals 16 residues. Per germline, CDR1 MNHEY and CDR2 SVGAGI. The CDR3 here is CASSYRDNRRGETQYF. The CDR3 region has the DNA TGTGCCAGCAGTTACCGGGACAACCGAAGAGGGGAGACCCAGTACTTC.

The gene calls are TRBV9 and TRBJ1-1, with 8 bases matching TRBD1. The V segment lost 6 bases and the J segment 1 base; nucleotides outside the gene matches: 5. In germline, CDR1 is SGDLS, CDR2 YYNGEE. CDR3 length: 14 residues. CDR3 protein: CASTVDRANTEAFF. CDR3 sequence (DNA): TGTGCCAGCACCGTGGACAGGGCGAACACTGAAGCTTTCTTT.

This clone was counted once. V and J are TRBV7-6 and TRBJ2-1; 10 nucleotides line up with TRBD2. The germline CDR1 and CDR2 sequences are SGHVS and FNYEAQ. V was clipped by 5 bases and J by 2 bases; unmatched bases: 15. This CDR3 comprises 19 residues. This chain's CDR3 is CASSRLAGRRSGTYNEQFF. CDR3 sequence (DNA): TGTGCCAGCAGCAGACTAGCGGGTCGTCGCTCGGGGACCTACAATGAGCAGTTCTTC.

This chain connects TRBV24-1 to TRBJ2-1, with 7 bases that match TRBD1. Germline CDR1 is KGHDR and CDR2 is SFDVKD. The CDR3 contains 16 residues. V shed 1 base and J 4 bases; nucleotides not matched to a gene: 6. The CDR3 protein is CATSDLRPQGYNEQFF. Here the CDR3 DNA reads TGTGCCACCAGTGATTTAAGGCCACAGGGGTACAATGAGCAGTTCTTC.

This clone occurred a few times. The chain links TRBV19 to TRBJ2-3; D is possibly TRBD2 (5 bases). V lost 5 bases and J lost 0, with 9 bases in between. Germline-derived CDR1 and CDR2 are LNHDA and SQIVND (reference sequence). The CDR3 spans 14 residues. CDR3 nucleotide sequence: TGTGCCAGTAGTTACCAGCGGAGCACAGATACGCAGTATTTT. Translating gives CASSYQRSTDTQYF.

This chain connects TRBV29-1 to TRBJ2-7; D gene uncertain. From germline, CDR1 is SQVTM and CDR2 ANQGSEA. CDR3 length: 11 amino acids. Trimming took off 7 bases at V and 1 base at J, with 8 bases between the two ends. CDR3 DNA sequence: TGCAGCGCCGGCCTTTCCTACGAGCAGTACTTC. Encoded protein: CSAGLSYEQYF.

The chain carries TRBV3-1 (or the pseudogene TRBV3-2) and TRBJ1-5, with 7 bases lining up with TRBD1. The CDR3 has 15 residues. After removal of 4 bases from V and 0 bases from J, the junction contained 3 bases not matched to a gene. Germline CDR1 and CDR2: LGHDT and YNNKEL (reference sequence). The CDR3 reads CASSPYRGSNQPQHF. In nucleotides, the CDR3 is TGTGCCAGCAGCCCGTACAGGGGTAGCAATCAGCCCCAGCATTTT.

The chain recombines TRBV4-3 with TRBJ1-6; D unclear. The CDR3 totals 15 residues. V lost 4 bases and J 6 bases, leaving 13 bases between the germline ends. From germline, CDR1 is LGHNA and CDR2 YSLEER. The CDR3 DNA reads TGCGCCAGCAGCCTCGGCGGTGAGGTTAATTCACCCCTCCACTTT. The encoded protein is CASSLGGEVNSPLHF.

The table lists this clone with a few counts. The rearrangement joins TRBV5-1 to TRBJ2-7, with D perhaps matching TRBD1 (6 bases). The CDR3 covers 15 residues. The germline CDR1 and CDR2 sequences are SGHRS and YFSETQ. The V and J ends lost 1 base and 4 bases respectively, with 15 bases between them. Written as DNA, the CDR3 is TGCGCCAGCAGCTTGTACGGGACACCAACTTACGAGCAGTACTTC. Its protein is CASSLYGTPTYEQYF. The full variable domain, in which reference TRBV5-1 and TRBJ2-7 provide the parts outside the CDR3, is KAGVTQTPRYLIKTRGQQVTLSCSPISGHRSVSWYQQTPGQGLQFLFEYFSETQRNKGNFPGRFSGRQFSNSRSEMNVSTLELGDSALYLCASSLYGTPTYEQYFGPGTRLTVT.

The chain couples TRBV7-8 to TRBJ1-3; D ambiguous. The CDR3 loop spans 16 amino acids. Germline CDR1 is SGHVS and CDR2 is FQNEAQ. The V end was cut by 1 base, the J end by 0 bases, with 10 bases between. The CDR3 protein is CASSLGWATSGNTIYF. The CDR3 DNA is TGTGCCAGCAGCTTAGGATGGGCGACCTCTGGAAACACCATATATTTT.

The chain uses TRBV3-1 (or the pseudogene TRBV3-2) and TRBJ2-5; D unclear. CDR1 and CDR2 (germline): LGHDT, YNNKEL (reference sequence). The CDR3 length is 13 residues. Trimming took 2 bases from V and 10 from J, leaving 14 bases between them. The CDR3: CASSQQTPRGQYF. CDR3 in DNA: TGTGCCAGCAGCCAACAGACCCCCCGAGGCCAGTACTTC.